The entry below describes one TCR beta chain. Generated by immunoSEQ multiplex PCR, the TCRdb table keeps only in-frame clones and is missing some. The table records 200,000 to 250,000 clones, roughly 85% of them present only once. The record originates from a study of blood T cell repertoires in COVID-19. This TCR came from a woman between 65 and 79 years old with COVID-19, enrolled during active disease. Input material: peripheral blood.

The CDR3 region has the DNA TGTGCCAGCAGTTACGTGGGGCGGAATCAGCCCCAGCATTTT. This sequence encodes CASSYVGRNQPQHF. The V call is TRBV6-2 or TRBV6-3, the J call TRBJ1-5; possibly TRBD1 for D (5 bases). Germline CDR1 and CDR2: MNHEY and SVGEGT. This CDR3 has 14 residues. Trimming stripped 2 bases from V and 4 bases from J, with 9 bases between.